Listed below are T cell receptor beta chains from one sample, sequenced in a study of shared clonotypes between healthy human individuals. The assay was immunoSEQ multiplex PCR, and TCRdb's table has in-frame clones only and misses some. Of over 2,000,000 clones listed, roughly 95% were seen once; the top ten hold about 1.7%. Source material: naive CD8+ T cells from PBMCs. The source of these receptors is a young man in good health. Some clones in this sample may be carry-over from other donors' samples. The CDR3 runs from the conserved cysteine through the conserved F or W. The order of the fields is V gene, clone size, D gene, J gene, CDR3 protein, CDR3 DNA. A D gene is named only where the DNA matches it firmly. A clone size is listed for some rows: how often the clone was seen (once, few, many), or a class if it is expanded.

TRBV9,NA,NA,TRBJ2-1,CASSPGTANEQFF,TGTGCCAGCAGCCCCGGGACGGCTAATGAGCAGTTCTTC
TRBV28,NA,NA,TRBJ1-1,CASSSLIGASRGTEAFF,TGTGCCAGCAGTTCCCTGATCGGGGCCTCAAGAGGCACTGAAGCTTTCTTT
TRBV7-9,NA,NA,TRBJ2-5,CASSLVRETQYF,TGTGCCAGCAGCTTAGTCAGAGAGACCCAGTACTTC
TRBV7-6,NA,TRBD2,TRBJ2-7,CASSLDRGDEQYF,TGTGCCAGCAGCTTAGATCGGGGGGACGAGCAGTACTTC
TRBV10-1,NA,NA,TRBJ2-7,CASSDYLHEQYF,TGCGCCAGCAGTGACTATTTGCACGAGCAGTACTTC
TRBV13,NA,TRBD2,TRBJ2-1,CASRTSGYNEQFF,TGTGCCAGCCGAACTAGCGGTTACAATGAGCAGTTCTTC
TRBV7-3,NA,NA,TRBJ2-2,CASSLAGNTGELFF,TGTGCCAGCAGCCTCGCCGGGAACACCGGGGAGCTGTTTTTT
TRBV7-9,few,NA,TRBJ1-1,CASSLGSNTEAFF,TGTGCCAGCAGCTTGGGGTCGAACACTGAAGCTTTCTTT
TRBV6-5,NA,NA,TRBJ2-7,CASSYSRTAPYEQYF,TGTGCCAGCAGTTACTCGAGGACAGCTCCCTACGAGCAGTACTTC
TRBV25-1,once,TRBD1,TRBJ1-6,CASTQGVWGNSPLHF,TGTGCCAGCACACAGGGGGTTTGGGGTAATTCACCCCTCCACTTT
TRBV15,NA,NA,TRBJ1-4,CATSRVPGSALTEKLFF,TGTGCCACCAGCAGAGTCCCGGGGTCGGCACTCACCGAAAAACTGTTTTTT
TRBV5-4,NA,TRBD1,TRBJ1-2,CASSLLGGGGAEGYTF,TGTGCCAGCAGCTTGCTCGGGGGAGGGGGCGCGGAGGGCTACACCTTC